Sequencing of this TCR beta chain was carried out in a study of blood T cell repertoires in COVID-19. On the study more broadly: Samples came from the United States, Italy and Spain, spanning acute and convalescent COVID-19.

Trimming stripped 0 bases from V and 1 base from J, with 11 bases between. Per germline, CDR1 SGHRS and CDR2 YFSETQ. CDR3 length: 15 amino acids. Per the study methods: Amplification of reference gene primers was used by the study to estimate nucleated cell counts. Repertoires were generated with immunoSEQ multiplex PCR, while TCRdb's copy carries only in-frame clones and drops some. The DNA gave D and trimming, while V, J and clone size come from that table. The table lists over 25,000 clones, about 90% of them singletons, with around 9.6% in the top ten. The rearrangement uses TRBV5-1 and TRBJ2-7; D possibly corresponds to TRBD1 (5 bases). This TCR was recovered from a human donor with active COVID-19. The donor label of this sample is uncertain. Sequenced material: peripheral blood. The CDR3 nucleotides are TGCGCCAGCAGCTTGGCGGTAGGGGTGTCCTACGAGCAGTACTTC. It encodes CASSLAVGVSYEQYF.